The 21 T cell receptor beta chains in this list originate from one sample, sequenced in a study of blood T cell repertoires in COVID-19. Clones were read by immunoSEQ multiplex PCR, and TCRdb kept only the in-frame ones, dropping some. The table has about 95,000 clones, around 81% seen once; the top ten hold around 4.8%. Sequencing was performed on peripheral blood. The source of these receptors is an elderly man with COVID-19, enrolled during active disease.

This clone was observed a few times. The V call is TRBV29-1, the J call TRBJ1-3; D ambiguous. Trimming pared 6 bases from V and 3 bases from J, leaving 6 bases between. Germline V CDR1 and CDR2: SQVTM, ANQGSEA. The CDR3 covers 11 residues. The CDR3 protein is CSVASGNTIYF. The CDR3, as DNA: TGCAGCGTCGCGAGTGGAAACACCATATATTTT.

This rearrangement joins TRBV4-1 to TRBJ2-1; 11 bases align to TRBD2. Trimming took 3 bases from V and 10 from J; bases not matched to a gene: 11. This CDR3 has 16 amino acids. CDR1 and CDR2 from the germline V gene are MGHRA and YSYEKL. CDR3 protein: CASSQLGLAGSGEQFF. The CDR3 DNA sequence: TGCGCCAGCAGCCAGCTAGGACTAGCGGGTAGTGGAGAGCAGTTCTTC.

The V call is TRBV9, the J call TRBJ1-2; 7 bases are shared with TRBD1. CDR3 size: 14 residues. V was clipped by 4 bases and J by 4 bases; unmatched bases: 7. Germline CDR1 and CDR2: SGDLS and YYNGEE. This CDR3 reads CASSTIQGSYGYTF. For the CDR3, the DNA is TGTGCCAGCAGCACAATACAGGGGAGCTATGGCTACACCTTC.

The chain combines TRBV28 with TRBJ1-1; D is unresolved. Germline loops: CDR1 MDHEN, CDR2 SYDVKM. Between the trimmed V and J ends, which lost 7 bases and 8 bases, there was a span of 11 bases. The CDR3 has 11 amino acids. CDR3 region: CASISRIEAFF. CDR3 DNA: TGTGCCAGCATTTCGAGGATAGAAGCTTTCTTT.

CDR3 loop: CASSLQGMENSPLHF. DNA of the CDR3: TGTGCCAGCAGCTTGCAGGGGATGGAAAATTCACCCCTCCACTTT. V and J are TRBV5-4 and TRBJ1-6; D perhaps matches TRBD1 (6 bases). The CDR3 length is 15 residues. Germline V gene data show CDR1 as SGHNT and CDR2 as YYREEE (reference sequence). Trimming left V 1 base short and J 7 bases short, with 12 bases between.

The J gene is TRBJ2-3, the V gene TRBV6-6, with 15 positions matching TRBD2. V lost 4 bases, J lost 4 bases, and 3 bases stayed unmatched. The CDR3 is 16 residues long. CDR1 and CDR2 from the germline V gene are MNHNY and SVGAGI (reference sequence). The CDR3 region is CASSWGTSGGSDTQYF. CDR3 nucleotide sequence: TGTGCCAGCAGTTGGGGGACTAGCGGGGGGTCAGATACGCAGTATTTT.

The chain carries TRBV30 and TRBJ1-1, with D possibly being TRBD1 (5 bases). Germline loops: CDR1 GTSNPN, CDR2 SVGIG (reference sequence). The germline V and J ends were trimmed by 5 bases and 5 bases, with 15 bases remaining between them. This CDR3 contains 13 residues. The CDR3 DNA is TGTGCCTGGGCCAACTGGGGGGGGACTGAAGCTTTCTTT. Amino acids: CAWANWGGTEAFF. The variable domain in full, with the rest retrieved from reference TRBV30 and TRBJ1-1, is SQTIHQWPATLVQPVGSPLSLECTVEGTSNPNLYWYRQAAGRGLQLLFYSVGIGQISSEVPQNLSASRPQDRQFILSSKKLLLSDSGFYLCAWANWGGTEAFFGQGTRLTVV.

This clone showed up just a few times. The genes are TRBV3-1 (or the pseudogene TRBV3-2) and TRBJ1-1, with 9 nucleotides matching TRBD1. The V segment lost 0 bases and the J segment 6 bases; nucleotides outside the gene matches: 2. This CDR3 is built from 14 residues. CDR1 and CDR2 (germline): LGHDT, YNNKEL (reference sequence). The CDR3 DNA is TGTGCCAGCAGCCAAGAGGGGACAGGGCCTGAAGCTTTCTTT. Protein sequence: CASSQEGTGPEAFF.

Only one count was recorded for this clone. CDR3 nucleotides: TGTGCCAGCAGCCAAGAGGGGAGCCTAGCGGGAGTACATGAGCAGTTCTTC. As protein: CASSQEGSLAGVHEQFF. This chain connects TRBV3-1 (or the pseudogene TRBV3-2) to TRBJ2-1, with 10 bases fitting TRBD2. CDR1 and CDR2 (germline): LGHDT, YNNKEL (reference sequence). CDR3 size: 17 residues. The V and J ends lost 0 bases and 8 bases, in that order; junction bases with no gene match: 10.

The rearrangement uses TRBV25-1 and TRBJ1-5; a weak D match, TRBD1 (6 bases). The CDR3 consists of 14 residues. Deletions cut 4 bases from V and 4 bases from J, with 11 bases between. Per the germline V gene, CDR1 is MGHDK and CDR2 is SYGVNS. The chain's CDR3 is CASSGHRDNQPQHF. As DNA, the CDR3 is TGTGCCAGCAGTGGACACAGGGATAATCAGCCCCAGCATTTT.

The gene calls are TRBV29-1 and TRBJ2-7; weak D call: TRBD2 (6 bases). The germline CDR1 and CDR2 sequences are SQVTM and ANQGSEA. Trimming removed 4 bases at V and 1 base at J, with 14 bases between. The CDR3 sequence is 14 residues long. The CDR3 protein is CSVVSGVLSYEQYF. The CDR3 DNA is TGCAGCGTTGTGTCGGGGGTCTTATCCTACGAGCAGTACTTC.

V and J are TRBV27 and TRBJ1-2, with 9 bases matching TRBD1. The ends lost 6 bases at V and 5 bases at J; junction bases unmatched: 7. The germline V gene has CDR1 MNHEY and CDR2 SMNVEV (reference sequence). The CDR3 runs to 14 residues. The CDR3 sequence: CASRSQGQGYGYTF. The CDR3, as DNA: TGTGCCAGCAGATCACAGGGACAGGGTTATGGCTACACCTTC.

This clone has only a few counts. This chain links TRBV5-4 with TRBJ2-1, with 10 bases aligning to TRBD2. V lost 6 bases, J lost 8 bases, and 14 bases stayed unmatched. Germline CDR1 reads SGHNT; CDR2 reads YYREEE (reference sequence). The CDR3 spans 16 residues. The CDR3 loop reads CASTSRGTSDGDEQFF. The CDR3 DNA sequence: TGTGCCAGCACGTCGAGGGGGACTAGCGACGGGGATGAGCAGTTCTTC.

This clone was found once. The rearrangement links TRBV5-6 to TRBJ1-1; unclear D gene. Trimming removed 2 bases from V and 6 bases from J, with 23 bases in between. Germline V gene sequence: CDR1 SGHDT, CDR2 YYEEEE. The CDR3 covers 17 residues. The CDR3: CASSFRQSLFPTSEAFF. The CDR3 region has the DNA TGTGCCAGCAGCTTCAGGCAGTCTCTTTTCCCGACCTCTGAAGCTTTCTTT. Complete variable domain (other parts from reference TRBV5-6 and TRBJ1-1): DAGVTQSPTHLIKTRGQQVTLRCSPKSGHDTVSWYQQALGQGPQFIFQYYEEEERQRGNFPDRFSGHQFPNYSSELNVNALLLGDSALYLCASSFRQSLFPTSEAFFGQGTRLTVV.

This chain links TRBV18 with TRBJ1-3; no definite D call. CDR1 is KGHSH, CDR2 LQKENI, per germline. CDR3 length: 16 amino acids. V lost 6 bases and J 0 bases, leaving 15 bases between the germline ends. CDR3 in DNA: TGTGCCAGCTCCGGGAGGAAGGATAACTCTGGAAACACCATATATTTT. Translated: CASSGRKDNSGNTIYF.

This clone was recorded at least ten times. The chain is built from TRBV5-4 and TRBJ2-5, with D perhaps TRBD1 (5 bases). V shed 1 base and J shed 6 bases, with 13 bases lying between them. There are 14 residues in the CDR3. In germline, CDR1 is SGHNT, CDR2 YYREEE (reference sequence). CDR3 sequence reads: CASSLLGVPKTQYF. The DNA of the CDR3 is TGTGCCAGCAGCTTGTTAGGGGTCCCAAAGACCCAGTACTTC.

This CDR3 is CASSSEQGASEQYF. CDR3 nucleotide sequence: TGTGCCAGTAGCTCTGAACAGGGGGCTAGTGAGCAGTACTTC. This chain uses TRBV19 with TRBJ2-7, with TRBD1 matching 9 bases. Germline V gene sequence: CDR1 LNHDA, CDR2 SQIVND (reference sequence). The CDR3 length is 14 residues. Unmatched junction bases numbered 10, after V lost 6 bases and J lost 7 bases.

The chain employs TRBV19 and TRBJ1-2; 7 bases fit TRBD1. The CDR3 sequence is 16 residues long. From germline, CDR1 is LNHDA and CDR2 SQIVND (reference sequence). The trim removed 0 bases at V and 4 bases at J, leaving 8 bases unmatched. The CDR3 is CASSIDATGYGYGYTF. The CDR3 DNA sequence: TGTGCCAGTAGTATAGATGCGACAGGGTACGGCTATGGCTACACCTTC.

The CDR3 loop reads CSVAAGNYGYTF. CDR3 DNA: TGCAGCGTTGCGGCGGGGAACTATGGCTACACCTTC. The rearrangement uses TRBV29-1 and TRBJ1-2; no firm D call. Trimming cost V 4 bases and J 2 bases, with 8 bases left between them. The CDR3 loop spans 12 amino acids. Germline CDR1 SQVTM, CDR2 ANQGSEA.

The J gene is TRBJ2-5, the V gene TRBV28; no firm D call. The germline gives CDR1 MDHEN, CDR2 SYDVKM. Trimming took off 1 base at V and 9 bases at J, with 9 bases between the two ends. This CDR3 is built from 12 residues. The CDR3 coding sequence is TGTGCCAGCAGTTTATCCCCAGTGGCCCAGTACTTC. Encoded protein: CASSLSPVAQYF.

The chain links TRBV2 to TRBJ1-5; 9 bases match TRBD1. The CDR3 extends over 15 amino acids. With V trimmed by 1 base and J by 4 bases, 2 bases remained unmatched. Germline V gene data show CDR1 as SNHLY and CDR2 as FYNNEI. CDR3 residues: CASSEEGQGNQPQHF. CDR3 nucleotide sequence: TGTGCCAGCAGTGAAGAGGGACAGGGAAATCAGCCCCAGCATTTT.